The rows below give T cell receptor beta chains drawn from one sample of a study of patients and donors after allogeneic stem cell transplantation. Each CDR3 protein is one row after TCRdb ran MiXCR on the RT-PCR reads. The table includes around 240,000 distinct CDR3 sequences, 12% to 15% detected once. Input material: blood, either unsorted or a sorted T cell fraction (not recorded which). These receptors were obtained from a human donor who was either an allogeneic HSCT recipient or a stem cell or donor lymphocyte infusion donor (not recorded which). It is not recorded whose cells these are; they may come from a transplant donor. CDR3s include the opening cysteine and the closing phenylalanine or tryptophan. The order of the fields is V gene, D gene, clone size, J gene, CDR3 protein, CDR3 DNA. D genes are given only for firm matches. For some rows the clone size is stated as once, few or many, or as a class when expanded; others skip it.

V gene: TRBV20-1
D gene: -
clone size: few
J gene: TRBJ2-1
CDR3 protein: CSARAPNNEQFF
CDR3 DNA: TGCAGTGCTAGAGCTCCCAACAATGAGCAGTTCTTC

V gene: TRBV6-1
D gene: TRBD1
clone size: many
J gene: TRBJ1-1
CDR3 protein: CASIRQGGNTEAFF
CDR3 DNA: TGTGCCAGCATTAGACAGGGTGGGAACACTGAAGCTTTCTTT

V gene: TRBV12-3/TRBV12-4
D gene: TRBD1
clone size: -
J gene: TRBJ2-7
CDR3 protein: CASRNYGQGTYF
CDR3 DNA: TGTGCCAGCAGAAACTACGGACAGGGAACCTACTTC

V gene: TRBV25-1
D gene: -
clone size: few
J gene: TRBJ1-5
CDR3 protein: CASSAGNQPQHF
CDR3 DNA: TGTGCCAGCAGTGCGGGGAATCAGCCCCAGCATTTT

V gene: TRBV7-3
D gene: -
clone size: few
J gene: TRBJ1-1
CDR3 protein: CASSDGGGVGSEAFF
CDR3 DNA: TGTGCCAGCAGCGATGGGGGGGGTGTGGGCTCTGAAGCTTTCTTT

V gene: TRBV11-1
D gene: -
clone size: few
J gene: TRBJ2-7
CDR3 protein: CASSSGVEQYF
CDR3 DNA: TGTGCCAGCAGCTCCGGGGTTGAGCAGTACTTC

V gene: TRBV11-1
D gene: -
clone size: -
J gene: TRBJ1-3
CDR3 protein: CASSVDGSSGNTIYF
CDR3 DNA: TGTGCCAGCAGCGTCGACGGGAGCTCTGGAAACACCATATATTTT

V gene: TRBV6-1
D gene: -
clone size: many
J gene: TRBJ2-1
CDR3 protein: CASSVEVGNEQFF
CDR3 DNA: TGTGCCAGCAGTGTAGAGGTGGGGAATGAGCAGTTCTTC

V gene: TRBV18
D gene: TRBD2
clone size: many
J gene: TRBJ2-3
CDR3 protein: CASSPMPSGNEDTQYF
CDR3 DNA: TGTGCCAGCTCACCCATGCCTAGCGGGAATGAAGATACGCAGTATTTT

V gene: TRBV7-9
D gene: -
clone size: many
J gene: TRBJ2-7
CDR3 protein: CASSFDGYEQYF
CDR3 DNA: TGTGCCAGCAGCTTTGACGGCTACGAGCAGTACTTC

V gene: TRBV7-3
D gene: TRBD1
clone size: few
J gene: TRBJ2-1
CDR3 protein: CASSLMGQGHNEQFF
CDR3 DNA: TGTGCCAGCAGCTTAATGGGACAGGGACACAATGAGCAGTTCTTC

V gene: TRBV30
D gene: TRBD1
clone size: -
J gene: TRBJ2-1
CDR3 protein: CAWSVVFSGQGHPNEQFF
CDR3 DNA: TGTGCCTGGAGTGTAGTCTTTTCGGGACAGGGTCACCCCAATGAGCAGTTCTTC

V gene: TRBV3-1
D gene: -
clone size: -
J gene: TRBJ1-1
CDR3 protein: CASSQDLTGHREAFF
CDR3 DNA: TGTGCCAGCAGCCAAGATTTAACGGGACACAGAGAAGCTTTCTTT

V gene: TRBV14
D gene: TRBD2
clone size: few
J gene: TRBJ2-7
CDR3 protein: CASSHLTSFYEQYF
CDR3 DNA: TGTGCCAGCAGCCATCTGACTAGCTTCTACGAGCAGTACTTC

V gene: TRBV3-1
D gene: -
clone size: -
J gene: TRBJ1-6
CDR3 protein: CASSQTWAAVNSPLHF
CDR3 DNA: TGTGCCAGCAGCCAAACCTGGGCGGCGGTAAATTCACCCCTCCACTTT

V gene: TRBV6-1
D gene: TRBD1
clone size: few
J gene: TRBJ1-5
CDR3 protein: CASRPGGTDNQPQHF
CDR3 DNA: TGTGCCAGCAGGCCAGGCGGGACAGACAATCAGCCCCAGCATTTT

V gene: TRBV11-2
D gene: TRBD2
clone size: -
J gene: TRBJ2-1
CDR3 protein: CASSMNSGGARNEQFF
CDR3 DNA: TGTGCCAGCAGCATGAATAGCGGGGGGGCCCGGAATGAGCAGTTCTTC

V gene: TRBV5-1
D gene: -
clone size: -
J gene: TRBJ1-6
CDR3 protein: CASSWTAGSPLHF
CDR3 DNA: TGCGCCAGCAGCTGGACGGCAGGTTCACCCCTCCACTTT

V gene: TRBV20-1
D gene: -
clone size: -
J gene: TRBJ2-7
CDR3 protein: CSARGHPRPYEQYF
CDR3 DNA: TGCAGTGCTAGAGGACATCCTCGGCCCTACGAGCAGTACTTC

V gene: TRBV28
D gene: -
clone size: few
J gene: TRBJ2-7
CDR3 protein: CASSLVLGPYEQYF
CDR3 DNA: TGTGCCAGCAGTTTAGTGCTAGGTCCCTACGAGCAGTACTTC

V gene: TRBV6-2/TRBV6-3
D gene: TRBD2
clone size: -
J gene: TRBJ2-2
CDR3 protein: CASTVLAGGIRGTGELFF
CDR3 DNA: TGTGCCAGCACTGTACTAGCGGGAGGGATCCGGGGCACCGGGGAGCTGTTTTTT

V gene: TRBV3-1
D gene: -
clone size: few
J gene: TRBJ1-1
CDR3 protein: CASSQAGSTEAFF
CDR3 DNA: TGTGCCAGCAGCCAAGCGGGGAGCACTGAAGCTTTCTTT

V gene: TRBV3-1
D gene: -
clone size: -
J gene: TRBJ1-1
CDR3 protein: CASSPRHRDTEAFF
CDR3 DNA: TGTGCCAGCAGCCCGAGGCACAGGGACACTGAAGCTTTCTTT

V gene: TRBV5-1
D gene: -
clone size: -
J gene: TRBJ2-3
CDR3 protein: CASSARGRVRTDTQYF
CDR3 DNA: TGCGCCAGCAGCGCAAGGGGCCGGGTGAGAACAGATACGCAGTATTTT

V gene: TRBV7-9
D gene: -
clone size: many
J gene: TRBJ1-2
CDR3 protein: CASSLPWAQGNYGYTF
CDR3 DNA: TGTGCCAGCAGCTTACCCTGGGCCCAGGGAAACTATGGCTACACCTTC

V gene: TRBV27
D gene: TRBD2
clone size: -
J gene: TRBJ2-7
CDR3 protein: CASTARAGGNEQYF
CDR3 DNA: TGTGCCAGCACCGCCCGAGCGGGAGGTAACGAGCAGTACTTC

V gene: TRBV7-2
D gene: -
clone size: few
J gene: TRBJ2-3
CDR3 protein: CASSLPPVDTQYF
CDR3 DNA: TGTGCCAGCAGCTTACCCCCCGTGGATACGCAGTATTTT

V gene: TRBV5-1
D gene: TRBD1
clone size: -
J gene: TRBJ1-2
CDR3 protein: CASSSQGEENGYTF
CDR3 DNA: TGCGCCAGCAGCTCACAGGGGGAAGAAAATGGCTACACCTTC

V gene: TRBV5-4
D gene: -
clone size: -
J gene: TRBJ1-4
CDR3 protein: CASSTGSFGTNEKLFF
CDR3 DNA: TGTGCCAGCAGCACGGGATCGTTCGGGACTAATGAAAAACTGTTTTTT

V gene: TRBV6-1
D gene: TRBD1
clone size: -
J gene: TRBJ1-1
CDR3 protein: CASKTGAGGIEAFF
CDR3 DNA: TGTGCCAGCAAAACAGGCGCAGGGGGGATCGAAGCTTTCTTT

V gene: TRBV7-2
D gene: TRBD1
clone size: -
J gene: TRBJ2-2
CDR3 protein: CASSSDRGPAGELFF
CDR3 DNA: TGTGCCAGCAGCTCCGACAGGGGGCCCGCCGGGGAGCTGTTTTTT

V gene: TRBV7-2
D gene: -
clone size: few
J gene: TRBJ1-1
CDR3 protein: CASSLAGWTEAFF
CDR3 DNA: TGTGCCAGCAGCTTAGCGGGATGGACTGAAGCTTTCTTT

V gene: TRBV5-5
D gene: TRBD1
clone size: -
J gene: TRBJ1-1
CDR3 protein: CASSLTGERWRLTEAFF
CDR3 DNA: TGTGCCAGCAGCCTTACAGGGGAGCGGTGGAGGCTCACTGAAGCTTTCTTT

V gene: TRBV20-1
D gene: TRBD1
clone size: few
J gene: TRBJ1-2
CDR3 protein: CSAVEQGDGYTF
CDR3 DNA: TGCAGTGCAGTGGAGCAGGGGGATGGCTACACCTTC

V gene: TRBV7-6
D gene: TRBD1
clone size: -
J gene: TRBJ2-1
CDR3 protein: CASSLDVRDRGQDEQFF
CDR3 DNA: TGTGCCAGCAGCTTAGATGTTAGAGACAGGGGGCAGGATGAGCAGTTCTTC

V gene: TRBV7-2
D gene: -
clone size: few
J gene: TRBJ2-5
CDR3 protein: CASSLSGVTGPEGTQYF
CDR3 DNA: TGTGCCAGCAGCCTCTCGGGGGTAACAGGGCCCGAAGGGACCCAGTACTTC

V gene: TRBV12-3/TRBV12-4
D gene: -
clone size: many
J gene: TRBJ1-1
CDR3 protein: CASSGTGLYGEKAFF
CDR3 DNA: TGTGCCAGCAGCGGAACAGGGCTGTATGGAGAAAAAGCTTTCTTT

V gene: TRBV20-1
D gene: -
clone size: many
J gene: TRBJ1-1
CDR3 protein: CSARGGLGTEAFF
CDR3 DNA: TGCAGTGCCAGAGGGGGGCTGGGCACTGAAGCTTTCTTT

V gene: TRBV6-1
D gene: -
clone size: -
J gene: TRBJ1-1
CDR3 protein: CASSELQMNTEAFF
CDR3 DNA: TGTGCCAGCAGTGAACTACAGATGAACACTGAAGCTTTCTTT

V gene: TRBV7-8
D gene: -
clone size: -
J gene: TRBJ2-3
CDR3 protein: CASSTGEGTFTDTQYF
CDR3 DNA: TGTGCCAGCAGCACGGGGGAAGGGACCTTCACAGATACGCAGTATTTT

V gene: TRBV7-2
D gene: TRBD2
clone size: -
J gene: TRBJ2-3
CDR3 protein: CASSLGVSGYTDTQYF
CDR3 DNA: TGTGCCAGCAGCTTAGGGGTTAGCGGGTACACAGATACGCAGTATTTT

V gene: TRBV5-1
D gene: -
clone size: -
J gene: TRBJ2-5
CDR3 protein: CASSFGGSETQYF
CDR3 DNA: TGCGCCAGCAGCTTCGGAGGTTCCGAGACCCAGTACTTC

V gene: TRBV6-2/TRBV6-3
D gene: -
clone size: -
J gene: TRBJ1-1
CDR3 protein: CASSSLELMNTEAFF
CDR3 DNA: TGTGCCAGCAGTTCCCTGGAGCTAATGAACACTGAAGCTTTCTTT

V gene: TRBV27
D gene: TRBD1
clone size: -
J gene: TRBJ2-5
CDR3 protein: CASSLGDRGPETQYF
CDR3 DNA: TGTGCCAGCAGTTTGGGGGACAGGGGTCCGGAGACCCAGTACTTC

V gene: TRBV13
D gene: TRBD2
clone size: many
J gene: TRBJ2-7
CDR3 protein: CASSLGSSGSREQYF
CDR3 DNA: TGTGCCAGCAGCTTAGGGTCTAGCGGGAGTCGTGAGCAGTACTTC

V gene: TRBV7-2
D gene: TRBD2
clone size: few
J gene: TRBJ2-1
CDR3 protein: CASSLERGYNEQFF
CDR3 DNA: TGTGCCAGCAGCTTAGAGCGGGGTTACAATGAGCAGTTCTTC

V gene: TRBV20-1
D gene: TRBD2
clone size: -
J gene: TRBJ2-5
CDR3 protein: CSAPGLAAFVETQYF
CDR3 DNA: TGCAGTGCTCCCGGACTAGCGGCGTTTGTGGAGACCCAGTACTTC

V gene: TRBV12-3/TRBV12-4
D gene: -
clone size: -
J gene: TRBJ1-2
CDR3 protein: CASSLRPGRGHYGYTF
CDR3 DNA: TGTGCCAGCAGTTTAAGACCGGGCAGGGGCCACTATGGCTACACCTTC

V gene: TRBV20-1
D gene: TRBD2
clone size: -
J gene: TRBJ2-2
CDR3 protein: CSARAGTSGIRVTGELFF
CDR3 DNA: TGCAGTGCTAGAGCCGGGACTAGCGGGATTCGGGTCACCGGGGAGCTGTTTTTT

V gene: TRBV5-4
D gene: -
clone size: many
J gene: TRBJ2-3
CDR3 protein: CASSDPQGPSTDTQYF
CDR3 DNA: TGTGCCAGCAGCGACCCACAGGGACCTAGCACAGATACGCAGTATTTT

V gene: TRBV30
D gene: -
clone size: -
J gene: TRBJ1-4
CDR3 protein: CAWMDVGEKLFF
CDR3 DNA: TGTGCCTGGATGGACGTGGGGGAAAAACTGTTTTTT

V gene: TRBV9
D gene: -
clone size: once
J gene: TRBJ1-3
CDR3 protein: CASSGYQGNSGNTIYF
CDR3 DNA: TGTGCCAGCAGCGGCTACCAGGGGAATTCTGGAAACACCATATATTTT

V gene: TRBV20-1
D gene: -
clone size: few
J gene: TRBJ2-7
CDR3 protein: CSVGATKDPEQYF
CDR3 DNA: TGCAGTGTCGGGGCCACTAAGGATCCCGAGCAGTACTTC

V gene: TRBV30
D gene: -
clone size: few
J gene: TRBJ2-3
CDR3 protein: CAWSVGSTDTQYF
CDR3 DNA: TGTGCCTGGAGCGTGGGGAGCACAGATACGCAGTATTTT

V gene: TRBV7-2
D gene: -
clone size: -
J gene: TRBJ2-2
CDR3 protein: CASSLWGINTGELFF
CDR3 DNA: TGTGCCAGCAGCTTATGGGGAATAAACACCGGGGAGCTGTTTTTT

V gene: TRBV12-3/TRBV12-4
D gene: TRBD1
clone size: -
J gene: TRBJ2-7
CDR3 protein: CASSRTGTGEQYF
CDR3 DNA: TGTGCCAGCAGCCGGACAGGGACCGGCGAGCAGTACTTC

V gene: TRBV11-2
D gene: -
clone size: few
J gene: TRBJ2-5
CDR3 protein: CASSLGASPAQETQYF
CDR3 DNA: TGTGCCAGCAGCTTAGGGGCTAGCCCCGCACAAGAGACCCAGTACTTC

V gene: TRBV12-3/TRBV12-4
D gene: TRBD2
clone size: -
J gene: TRBJ2-3
CDR3 protein: CASSPKRGTQYF
CDR3 DNA: TGTGCCAGCAGTCCAAAGCGGGGTACGCAGTATTTT

V gene: TRBV6-2/TRBV6-3
D gene: -
clone size: -
J gene: TRBJ2-7
CDR3 protein: CATEGGIYEQYF
CDR3 DNA: TGTGCCACCGAGGGGGGAATCTACGAGCAGTACTTC

V gene: TRBV7-9
D gene: TRBD1
clone size: few
J gene: TRBJ2-1
CDR3 protein: CASSFHGDSRIYNEQFF
CDR3 DNA: TGTGCCAGCAGCTTCCACGGGGACAGCAGAATATACAATGAGCAGTTCTTC